This TCR beta chain was observed in a study of blood T cells in healthy people across ages. A second PCR, run for about 6 to 11 cycles, used a sample-barcoded 5' primer plus a J-beta primer mix. TCRdb analysed the 5' RACE reads with MiXCR anew, one entry per CDR3 protein. Of 650,000 to 1,000,000 distinct CDR3 sequences detected, about 37% appear once; the ten largest clones hold over 10%. The study recruited healthy Caucasian donors from Russia who were aged roughly 6 to 100. V lost 1 base, J lost 6 bases, and 20 bases lay in between. Germline V CDR1 and CDR2: GTSNPN, SVGIG (reference sequence). This CDR3 has 16 residues. This clonotype turned up a few times.

This chain uses TRBV30 with TRBJ2-3, with a weak D call TRBD1 (6 bases). Sequences were obtained from blood. This TCR was sampled from a man younger than 35 in good health. The CDR3 DNA reads as TGTGCCTGGAGTGGAGAACAGGGAATATTAATGGATACGCAGTATTTT. It is translated as CAWSGEQGILMDTQYF. The complete variable domain, with remaining parts taken from reference TRBV30 and TRBJ2-3, reads SQTIHQWPATLVQPVGSPLSLECTVEGTSNPNLYWYRQAAGRGLQLLFYSVGIGQISSEVPQNLSASRPQDRQFILSSKKLLLSDSGFYLCAWSGEQGILMDTQYFGPGTRLTVL.